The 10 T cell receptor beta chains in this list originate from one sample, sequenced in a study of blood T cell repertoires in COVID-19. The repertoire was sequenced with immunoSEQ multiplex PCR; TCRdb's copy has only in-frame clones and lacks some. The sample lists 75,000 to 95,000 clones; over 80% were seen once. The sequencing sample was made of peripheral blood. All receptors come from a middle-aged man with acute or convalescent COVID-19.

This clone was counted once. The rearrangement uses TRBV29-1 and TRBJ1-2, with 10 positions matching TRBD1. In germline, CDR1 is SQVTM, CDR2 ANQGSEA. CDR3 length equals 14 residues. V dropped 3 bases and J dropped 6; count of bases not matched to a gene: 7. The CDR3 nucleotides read TGCAGCGTTGAGGGACAGGGGAGAAAAAATGGCTACACCTTC. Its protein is CSVEGQGRKNGYTF.

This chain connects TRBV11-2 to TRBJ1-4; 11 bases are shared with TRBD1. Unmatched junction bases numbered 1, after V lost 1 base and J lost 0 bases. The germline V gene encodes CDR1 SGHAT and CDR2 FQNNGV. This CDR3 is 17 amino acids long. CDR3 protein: CASSLGTGGTTNEKLFF. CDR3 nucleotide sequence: TGTGCCAGCAGCTTAGGGACAGGGGGCACAACTAATGAAAAACTGTTTTTT.

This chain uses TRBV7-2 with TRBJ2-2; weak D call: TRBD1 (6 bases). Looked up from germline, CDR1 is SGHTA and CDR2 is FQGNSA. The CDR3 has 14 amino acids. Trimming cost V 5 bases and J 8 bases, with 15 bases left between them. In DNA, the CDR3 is TGTGCCAGCAGCCCTATATCCAGGGGAGGGGAGCTGTTTTTT. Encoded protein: CASSPISRGGELFF.

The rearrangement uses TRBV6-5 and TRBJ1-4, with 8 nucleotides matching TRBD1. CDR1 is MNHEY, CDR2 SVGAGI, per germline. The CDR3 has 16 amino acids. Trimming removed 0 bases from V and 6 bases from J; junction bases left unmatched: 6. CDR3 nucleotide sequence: TGTGCCAGCAGTTACTCGAACAGGGGGTCGTATGAAAAACTGTTTTTT. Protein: CASSYSNRGSYEKLFF.

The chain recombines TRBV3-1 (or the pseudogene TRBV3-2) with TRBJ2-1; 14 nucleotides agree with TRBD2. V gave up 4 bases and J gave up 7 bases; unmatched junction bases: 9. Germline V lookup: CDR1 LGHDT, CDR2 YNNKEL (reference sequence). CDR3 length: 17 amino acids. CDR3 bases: TGTGCCAGCAGCCCTCAGACTAGCGGGGGGGCAGGGAATGAGCAGTTCTTC. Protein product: CASSPQTSGGAGNEQFF.

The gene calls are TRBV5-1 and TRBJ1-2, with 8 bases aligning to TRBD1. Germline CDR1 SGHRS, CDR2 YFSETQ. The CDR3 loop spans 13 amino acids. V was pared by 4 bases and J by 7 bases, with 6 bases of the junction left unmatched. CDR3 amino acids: CASSLGQGFGYTF. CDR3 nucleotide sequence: TGCGCCAGCAGCCTAGGACAGGGCTTTGGCTACACCTTC. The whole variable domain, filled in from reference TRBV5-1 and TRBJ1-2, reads KAGVTQTPRYLIKTRGQQVTLSCSPISGHRSVSWYQQTPGQGLQFLFEYFSETQRNKGNFPGRFSGRQFSNSRSEMNVSTLELGDSALYLCASSLGQGFGYTFGSGTRLTVV.

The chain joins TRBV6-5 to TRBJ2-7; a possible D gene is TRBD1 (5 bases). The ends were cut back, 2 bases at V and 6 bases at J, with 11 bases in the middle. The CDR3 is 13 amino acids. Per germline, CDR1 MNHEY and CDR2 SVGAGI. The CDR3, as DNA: TGTGCCAGCAGTTACAGTGCAGGGCGCGAGCAGTACTTC. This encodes CASSYSAGREQYF.

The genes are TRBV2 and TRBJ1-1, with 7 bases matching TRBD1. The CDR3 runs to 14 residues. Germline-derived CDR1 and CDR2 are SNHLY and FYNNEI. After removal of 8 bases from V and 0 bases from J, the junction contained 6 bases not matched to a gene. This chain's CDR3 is CASSRDSLNTEAFF. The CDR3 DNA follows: TGTGCCAGCTCCCGGGACAGCTTGAACACTGAAGCTTTCTTT.

The CDR3 nucleotides are TGTGCCAGCAGCTTAGCGGGGCCGCAGGGGGCAGGGAATTCACCCCTCCACTTT. Its protein product is CASSLAGPQGAGNSPLHF. This rearrangement joins TRBV7-2 to TRBJ1-6; TRBD1 aligns across 8 bases. Germline CDR1 SGHTA, CDR2 FQGNSA. V shed 0 bases and J 7 bases; nucleotides not matched to a gene: 11. This CDR3 region has 18 residues. Filled out from reference TRBV7-2 and TRBJ1-6, the complete variable domain reads GAGVSQSPSNKVTEKGKDVELRCDPISGHTALYWYRQSLGQGLEFLIYFQGNSAPDKSGLPSDRFSAERTGGSVSTLTIQRTQQEDSAVYLCASSLAGPQGAGNSPLHFGNGTRLTVT.

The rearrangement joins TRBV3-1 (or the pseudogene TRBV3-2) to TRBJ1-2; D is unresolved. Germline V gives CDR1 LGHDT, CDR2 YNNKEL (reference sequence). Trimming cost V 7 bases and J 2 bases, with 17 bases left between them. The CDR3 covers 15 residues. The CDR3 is CASTPTGSWNYGYTF. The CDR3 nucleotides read TGTGCCAGCACCCCGACCGGGAGCTGGAACTATGGCTACACCTTC.